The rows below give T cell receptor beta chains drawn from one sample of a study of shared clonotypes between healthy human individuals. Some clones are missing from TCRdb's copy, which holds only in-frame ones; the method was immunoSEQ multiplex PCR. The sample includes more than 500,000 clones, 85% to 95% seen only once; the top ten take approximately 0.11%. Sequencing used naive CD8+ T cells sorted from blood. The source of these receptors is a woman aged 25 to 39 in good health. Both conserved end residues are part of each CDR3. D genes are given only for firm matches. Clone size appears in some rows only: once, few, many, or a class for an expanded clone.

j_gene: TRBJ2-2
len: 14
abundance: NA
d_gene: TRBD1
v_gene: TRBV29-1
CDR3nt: TGCAGCGTTGTTGGGACAGAAAACACCGGGGAGCTGTTTTTT
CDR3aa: CSVVGTENTGELFF

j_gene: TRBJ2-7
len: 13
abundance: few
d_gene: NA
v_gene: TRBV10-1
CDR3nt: TGCGCCAGCAGTGTTGGAGGATCCTACGAGCAGTACTTC
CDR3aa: CASSVGGSYEQYF

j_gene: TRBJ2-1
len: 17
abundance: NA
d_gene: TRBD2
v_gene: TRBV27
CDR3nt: TGTGCCAGCAGGGAAATAGGACTAGCGGGACCTTACAATGAGCAGTTCTTC
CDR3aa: CASREIGLAGPYNEQFF

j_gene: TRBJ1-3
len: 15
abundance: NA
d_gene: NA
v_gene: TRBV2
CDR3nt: TGTGCCAGCAGTTCAGGGTCTGGCAAGCTGAACACCATATATTTT
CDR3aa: CASSSGSGKLNTIYF

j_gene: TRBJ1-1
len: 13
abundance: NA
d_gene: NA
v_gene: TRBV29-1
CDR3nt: TGCAGCGTTGTCGTCAGGGGGAACACTGAAGCTTTCTTT
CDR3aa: CSVVVRGNTEAFF

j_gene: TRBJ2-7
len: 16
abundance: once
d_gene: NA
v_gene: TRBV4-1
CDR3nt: TGCGCCAGCAGCCAAGAGGCAGGGCAGGACACCTACGAGCAGTACTTC
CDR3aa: CASSQEAGQDTYEQYF

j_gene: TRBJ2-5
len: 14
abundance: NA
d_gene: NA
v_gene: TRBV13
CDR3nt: TGTGCCAGCAGCTTATCCAGGGGTCAAGAGACCCAGTACTTC
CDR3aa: CASSLSRGQETQYF

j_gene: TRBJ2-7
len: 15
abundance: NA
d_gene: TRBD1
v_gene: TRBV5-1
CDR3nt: TGCGCCAGCCAAGGGACAGCCGGTAGTTCCTACGAGCAGTACTTC
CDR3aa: CASQGTAGSSYEQYF

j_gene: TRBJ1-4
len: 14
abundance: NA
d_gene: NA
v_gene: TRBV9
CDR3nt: TGTGCCAGCAGCGCTTTCGAGGATAATGAAAAACTGTTTTTT
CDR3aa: CASSAFEDNEKLFF

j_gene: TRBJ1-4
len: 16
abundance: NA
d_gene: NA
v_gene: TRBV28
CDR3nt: TGTGCCAGCAGTTTACCTCCAGGGTTCACTAATGAAAAACTGTTTTTT
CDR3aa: CASSLPPGFTNEKLFF